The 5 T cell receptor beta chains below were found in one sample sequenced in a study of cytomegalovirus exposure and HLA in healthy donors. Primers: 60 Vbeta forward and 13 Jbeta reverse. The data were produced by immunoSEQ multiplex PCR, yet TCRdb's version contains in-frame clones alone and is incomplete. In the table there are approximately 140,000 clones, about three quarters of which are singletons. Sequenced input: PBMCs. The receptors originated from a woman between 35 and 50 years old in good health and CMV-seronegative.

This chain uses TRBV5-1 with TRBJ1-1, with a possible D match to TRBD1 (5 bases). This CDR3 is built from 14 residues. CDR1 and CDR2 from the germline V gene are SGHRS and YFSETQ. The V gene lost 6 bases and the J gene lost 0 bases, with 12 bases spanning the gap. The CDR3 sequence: CASTGGTVNTEAFF. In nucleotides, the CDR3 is TGCGCCAGCACGGGCGGGACGGTGAACACTGAAGCTTTCTTT.

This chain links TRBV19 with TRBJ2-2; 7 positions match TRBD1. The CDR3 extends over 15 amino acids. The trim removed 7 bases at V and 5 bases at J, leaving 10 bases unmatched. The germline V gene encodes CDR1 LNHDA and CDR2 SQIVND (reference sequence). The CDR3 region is CASKRGSGGTGELFF. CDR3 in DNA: TGTGCCAGTAAGAGAGGTTCAGGGGGTACCGGGGAGCTGTTTTTT.

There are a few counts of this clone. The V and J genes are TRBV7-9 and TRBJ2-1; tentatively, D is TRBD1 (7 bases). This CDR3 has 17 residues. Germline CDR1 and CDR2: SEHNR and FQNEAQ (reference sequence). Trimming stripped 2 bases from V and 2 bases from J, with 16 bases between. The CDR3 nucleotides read TGTGCCAGCAGCTTACCCTGGACCAGGGGGGCCTACAATGAGCAGTTCTTC. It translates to CASSLPWTRGAYNEQFF. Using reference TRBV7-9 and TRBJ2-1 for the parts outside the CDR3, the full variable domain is DTGVSQNPRHKITKRGQNVTFRCDPISEHNRLYWYRQTLGQGPEFLTYFQNEAQLEKSRLLSDRFSAERPKGSFSTLEIQRTEQGDSAMYLCASSLPWTRGAYNEQFFGPGTRLTVL.

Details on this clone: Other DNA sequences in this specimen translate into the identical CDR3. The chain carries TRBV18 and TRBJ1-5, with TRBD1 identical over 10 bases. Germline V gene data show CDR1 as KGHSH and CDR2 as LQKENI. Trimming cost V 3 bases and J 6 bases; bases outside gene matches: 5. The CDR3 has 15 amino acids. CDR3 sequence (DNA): TGTGCCAGCTCACCGACAGGGGGCTCGGGTCAGCCCCAGCATTTT. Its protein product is CASSPTGGSGQPQHF.

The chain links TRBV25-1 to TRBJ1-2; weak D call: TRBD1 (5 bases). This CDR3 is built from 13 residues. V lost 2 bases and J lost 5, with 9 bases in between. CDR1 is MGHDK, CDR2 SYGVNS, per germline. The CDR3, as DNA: TGTGCCAGCAGTGAAGGGCCAGGGTATGGCTACACCTTC. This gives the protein CASSEGPGYGYTF.